One and the same sample provided the 32 T cell receptor beta chains below, sequenced in a study of esophageal squamous cell carcinoma under preoperative chemotherapy. TCRdb ran MiXCR on the PCR reads and lists one entry per CDR3 protein. This sample carries thousands of distinct CDR3 sequences, about 30% of them seen once, and the ten largest clones take 14% to 15%. Time point described: before preoperative PTX-NDP chemotherapy. The sample was acquired from a patient given preoperative chemotherapy. Receptors were obtained from a human donor with esophageal squamous cell carcinoma. The donor label of this sample is uncertain.

By sample share, this clonotype is medium-sized. The V call is TRBV7-2, the J call TRBJ2-1; D possibly matches TRBD1 or TRBD2 (6 bases each). Germline CDR1 SGHTA, CDR2 FQGNSA. The germline V and J ends were trimmed by 5 bases and 9 bases, with 20 bases remaining between them. The CDR3 runs 15 residues. CDR3 bases: TGTGCCAGCAGCCCACTAGCTTTCTTAGGGGGTGAGCAGTTCTTC. The encoded protein is CASSPLAFLGGEQFF.

The V call is TRBV6-1, the J call TRBJ2-1; D remains unclear. The CDR3 runs 13 residues. In germline, CDR1 is MNHNS, CDR2 SASEGT. Trimming removed 6 bases at V and 10 bases at J, with 16 bases between. DNA of the CDR3: TGTGCCAGCAGCTTTAGTTGGGGTAGCGAGCAGTTCTTC. Translated: CASSFSWGSEQFF.

A word on this clonotype: An end of the junction does not agree with germline; a read error may underlie this. V and J are TRBV6-1 and TRBJ2-5, with 9 bases that match TRBD2. The J call may be in error: the DNA end matches TRBJ2-1 better. Germline V gene data show CDR1 as MNHNS and CDR2 as SASEGT. The CDR3 extends over 14 amino acids. The CDR3 bases are TGTGGCAGCAGTCCTCGGGGCGGGGGGGTTGAGCAGTTCTTC. Residues: CGSSPRGGGVEQFF.

In this sample, this clonotype turned up many times. This rearrangement joins TRBV12-3 or TRBV12-4 to TRBJ2-1; D not resolved. Judging by the DNA end, TRBJ2-7 fits better; the J call may be wrong. The CDR3 loop spans 15 amino acids. The DNA of the CDR3 is TGTGCCAACACCCCAGGTCGCCAGGATTACAATGAGCAGTACTTC. Translated: CANTPGRQDYNEQYF.

V is TRBV20-1 and J is TRBJ2-1; 11 bases map to TRBD2. The germline CDR1 and CDR2 sequences are DFQATT and SNEGSKA (reference sequence). Trimming cost V 0 bases and J 2 bases; bases outside gene matches: 6. This CDR3 contains 17 residues. CDR3: CSARDAASGRTYNEQFF. The CDR3 DNA reads TGCAGTGCTAGAGATGCGGCTAGCGGGAGGACCTACAATGAGCAGTTCTTC.

By share, this clonotype ranks as medium-sized. A much larger clone lies one base from this, so it may be a read error. The chain links TRBV7-2 to TRBJ2-1, with TRBD1 as a possible D gene (6 bases). The DNA end is more similar to TRBJ2-7, so the J call may be wrong. The CDR3 runs 13 residues. CDR1 SGHTA and CDR2 FQGNSA come from the germline V gene. The CDR3 is CASRDQGYNEQYF. The CDR3 DNA follows: TGTGCCAGCAGGGATCAGGGGTACAATGAGCAGTACTTC.

By share, this clonotype counts as medium-sized. The V call is TRBV6-5, the J call TRBJ1-1, with TRBD1 matching 9 bases. V lost 0 bases, J lost 8 bases, and 4 bases stayed unmatched. Germline-derived CDR1 and CDR2 are MNHEY and SVGAGI. The CDR3 contains 14 residues. CDR3 loop: CASSYSGTGLEAFF. Written as DNA, the CDR3 is TGTGCCAGCAGTTACTCCGGGACAGGGTTGGAAGCTTTCTTT.

By proportion, this clonotype is medium-sized (0.01 to 0.1%). The chain is built from TRBV12-3 or TRBV12-4 and TRBJ2-1, with D hard to call. With 5 bases removed from V and 0 bases from J, the gap between germline ends came to 8 bases. This CDR3 is 14 amino acids long. The DNA of the CDR3 is TGTGCCAGCAGTCTACCCCCCTCCTACAATGAGCAGTTCTTC. Translating gives CASSLPPSYNEQFF.

V is TRBV12-3 or TRBV12-4 and J is TRBJ1-4; unclear D gene. V was pared by 5 bases and J by 5 bases, with 3 bases between. The CDR3 has 11 residues. The CDR3 spells CASSANEKLFF. CDR3 coding DNA: TGTGCCAGCAGTGCCAATGAAAAACTGTTTTTT.

This clonotype is medium-sized by share. V and J are TRBV6-5 and TRBJ2-1; D may be TRBD1 or TRBD2 (5 bases each). Trimming took off 4 bases at V and 7 bases at J, with 11 bases between the two ends. The length of the CDR3 is 13 residues. Germline CDR1 and CDR2: MNHEY and SVGAGI. CDR3 sequence reads: CASSFGTANEQFF. The DNA for the CDR3 is TGTGCCAGCAGTTTCGGGACCGCGAATGAGCAGTTCTTC.

Turning to this clonotype: The conserved final phenylalanine or tryptophan is absent from the CDR3, which likely points to a read error. V gene TRBV12-3 or TRBV12-4 combines with J gene TRBJ2-3; D remains unclear. The CDR3 extends over 11 amino acids. The V end lost 5 bases, the J end lost 10 bases, and 10 bases lay between the germline ends. This chain's CDR3 is CASSNGQSQYL. The CDR3 nucleotides are TGTGCCAGCAGTAATGGGCAGTCGCAGTATTTA.

This clonotype ranks as medium-sized. V gene TRBV12-3 or TRBV12-4 combines with J gene TRBJ2-5; D not resolved. CDR3 size: 12 residues. Trimming left V 1 base short and J 5 bases short, with 5 bases between. The chain's CDR3 is CASSLEVETQYF. The CDR3 nucleotides are TGTGCCAGCAGTTTAGAAGTGGAGACCCAGTACTTC.

This clonotype appeared many times. The chain links TRBV6-4 to TRBJ2-2; 9 positions agree with TRBD1. Germline values: CDR1 MRHNA, CDR2 SNTAGT. The CDR3 runs to 14 residues. The ends lost 4 bases at V and 3 bases at J; junction bases unmatched: 0. CDR3 nucleotide sequence: TGTGCCAGCAGTGGGACAGGGGACACCGGGGAGCTGTTTTTT. Translating it yields CASSGTGDTGELFF.

In regard to this clonotype: Because it lacks the conserved phenylalanine or tryptophan at the end, this CDR3 is likely a read error. This chain links TRBV7-2 with TRBJ2-1; TRBD1 matches 9 bases. The CDR3 covers 14 residues. V was clipped by 8 bases and J by 13 bases; unmatched bases: 15. From germline, CDR1 is SGHTA and CDR2 FQGNSA. CDR3 loop: CASGPPGTGNIQFV. The CDR3 region has the DNA TGTGCCAGCGGCCCACCCGGGACAGGGAACATTCAGTTCGTC.

This clonotype was recorded at least ten times. The V call is TRBV12-3 or TRBV12-4, the J call TRBJ2-1, with D uncertain. The CDR3 spans 13 residues. V was trimmed by 10 bases and J by 10 bases, leaving 20 bases between them. CDR3 amino acids: CATSPSLGYEQFF. The CDR3 nucleotides read TGTGCCACCTCTCCCTCGCTAGGTTACGAGCAGTTCTTC.

About this clonotype itself: One end of the junction does not line up with germline, which may come from a read error. The chain carries TRBV7-2 and TRBJ2-1, with a weak D call TRBD1 (7 bases). Germline CDR1 SGHTA, CDR2 FQGNSA. This CDR3 comprises 15 residues. CDR3 in amino acids: CASSQGGLKCSEQFW. The CDR3 bases are TGTGCCAGCAGCCAGGGGGGCCTCAAGTGCAGTGAGCAGTTCTGG.

On this clonotype: Compared with germline, one end of the junction differs, possibly owing to a read error. V is TRBV7-6 and J is TRBJ2-3, with unresolved D. The CDR3 loop spans 14 amino acids. Germline V gives CDR1 SGHVS, CDR2 FNYEAQ. As DNA, the CDR3 is TGTGCCAGCAGCCAGGAGTATAGCACAGATGCGCAGTATTTT. Its protein product is CASSQEYSTDAQYF.

This clonotype showed up many times. This chain joins TRBV27 and TRBJ2-3, with 8 bases that match TRBD2. In germline, CDR1 is MNHEY, CDR2 SMNVEV (reference sequence). This CDR3 is 18 amino acids long. V lost 2 bases and J lost 5; bases outside the gene matches: 15. CDR3 loop: CASSLLSPGLGSGDTQYF. The DNA of the CDR3 is TGTGCCAGCAGTTTACTTAGCCCGGGACTAGGGAGTGGAGATACGCAGTATTTT.

This clonotype was picked up many times. This chain links TRBV6-1 with TRBJ2-4; either TRBD1 or TRBD2 may supply D (5 bases each). V was shortened by 5 bases and J by 11 bases, with 16 bases between the two germline ends. CDR1 and CDR2 from the germline V gene are MNHNS and SASEGT. This CDR3 spans 13 amino acids. CDR3 nucleotide sequence: TGTGCCAGCAGTCCTGAGGGGTTTGGTGTTCAGTACTTC. This codes for CASSPEGFGVQYF.

This clonotype appeared many times. This chain joins TRBV6-1 and TRBJ1-2; possibly TRBD1 for D (5 bases). This CDR3 is built from 13 residues. Trimming left V 6 bases short and J 0 bases short, with 8 bases between. Germline lookup yields CDR1 MNHNS and CDR2 SASEGT. CDR3 amino acids: CASSPGPNYGYTF. The DNA of the CDR3 is TGTGCCAGCAGCCCGGGACCTAACTATGGCTACACCTTC.

For this clonotype: No conserved phenylalanine or tryptophan ends this CDR3, so it is likely a read error. The CDR3, as DNA: TGTGCCAGCAGTGAAGGGGCGCGGTCCTACAATGAGCAGTACTGC. Protein product: CASSEGARSYNEQYC. The chain links TRBV6-1 to TRBJ2-1; D remains unclear. The DNA end is a closer match to TRBJ2-7, so the J assignment may be wrong. Per germline, CDR1 MNHNS and CDR2 SASEGT. The CDR3 is made up of 15 amino acids.

Judged by abundance, this clonotype is medium-sized (0.01 to 0.1%). The gene calls are TRBV7-8 and TRBJ2-1, with a possible D match to TRBD1 (5 bases). CDR3 length: 17 amino acids. V was cut by 1 base and J by 2 bases, with 15 bases left in between. From germline, CDR1 is SGHVS and CDR2 FQNEAQ. CDR3 sequence: CASSLVSTEVAYNEQFF. DNA for the CDR3: TGTGCCAGCAGCTTAGTCTCGACAGAGGTTGCCTACAATGAGCAGTTCTTC.

This clonotype was counted ten times or more. The chain has TRBV11-2 and TRBJ2-1, with D uncertain. The better agreement between TRBJ2-7 and the DNA end casts doubt on the J call. CDR3 size: 14 residues. Germline values: CDR1 SGHAT, CDR2 FQNNGV. For the CDR3, the DNA is TGTGCCAGCAGCTCCGGGCACAACTCCTACGAGCAGTACTTC. Translation: CASSSGHNSYEQYF.

This clonotype is medium-sized in the sample. The J gene is TRBJ2-1, the V gene TRBV7-9, with 7 bases aligning to TRBD1. The assigned J gene may be wrong: the sequence end matches TRBJ2-7 better. The CDR3 totals 15 residues. Germline V CDR1 and CDR2: SEHNR, FQNEAQ (reference sequence). CDR3 nucleotides: TGTGCCAGCAGCCTGACAGGGCCTTGGGGGAATGAGCAGTACTTC. This encodes CASSLTGPWGNEQYF.

This clonotype is medium-sized within its sample. This rearrangement joins TRBV6-1 to TRBJ2-4; D is perhaps TRBD1 (7 bases). This CDR3 has 17 amino acids. V lost 5 bases and J lost 3, with 20 bases in between. The germline V gene encodes CDR1 MNHNS and CDR2 SASEGT. The CDR3 spells CASSRQGAPGVKNIQYF. In nucleotides, the CDR3 is TGTGCCAGCAGTAGACAGGGAGCCCCGGGGGTCAAAAACATTCAGTACTTC.

Comment on this clonotype: One junction end disagrees with the germline gene, perhaps due to a read error. The V gene is TRBV6-1, the J gene TRBJ2-1; no firm D call. The germline V gene has CDR1 MNHNS and CDR2 SASEGT. CDR3 size: 16 residues. CDR3 sequence: CASRPLLQRSYSEQFF. CDR3 in DNA: TGTGCCAGCAGGCCTCTTTTGCAGAGGTCCTACAGTGAGCAGTTCTTC.

The chain is built from TRBV4-2 and TRBJ2-2; the D gene is possibly TRBD1 (5 bases). The CDR3 spans 15 residues. Germline V lookup: CDR1 LGHNA, CDR2 YNFKEQ. The V gene lost 1 base and the J gene lost 4 bases, with 10 bases spanning the gap. For the CDR3, the DNA is TGTGCCAGCAGCCAAGGGCAGGGCCCCACCGGGGAGCTGTTTTTT. Protein sequence: CASSQGQGPTGELFF.

This clonotype was observed many times. A much larger clone differs from this one at a single base, so this may be a read error. This chain joins TRBV6-1 and TRBJ2-1, with D possibly being TRBD2 (5 bases). The J call is doubtful: the DNA matches TRBJ2-7 better. Germline-derived CDR1 and CDR2 are MNHNS and SASEGT. CDR3 length: 15 residues. CDR3 sequence reads: CASKRAESSYNEQYF. In DNA, the CDR3 is TGTGCCAGCAAGAGGGCGGAGAGCTCCTACAATGAGCAGTACTTC.

This clonotype is medium-sized within its sample. The chain is built from TRBV11-3 and TRBJ2-1; 8 bases are a match to TRBD1. The V and J ends lost 6 bases and 5 bases, in that order; junction bases with no gene match: 0. Per germline, CDR1 SGHNT and CDR2 YENEEA. The CDR3 has 12 residues. CDR3 DNA: TGTGCCAGCAGGGGACAGGACAATGAGCAGTTCTTC. This gives the protein CASRGQDNEQFF.

Comment on this clonotype: One end of the junction is discordant with germline, which a read error may explain. The chain is built from TRBV6-1 and TRBJ2-1; D is possibly TRBD1 or TRBD2 (5 bases each). CDR1 is MNHNS, CDR2 SASEGT, per germline. The CDR3 is 13 amino acids. Here the CDR3 DNA reads TGTGCCAGCAGTGAATCGGGACCCTACGAGGAGTGCTTC. This encodes CASSESGPYEECF.

In the case of this clonotype: Lacking the conserved final phenylalanine or tryptophan, this CDR3 likely reflects a read error. Because the CDR3's place on the DNA is in doubt, the DNA is left out and the CDR3 is given as listed by TCRdb. This chain joins TRBV7-9 and TRBJ2-5; the D segment call TRBD1 is taken from the table without a DNA check. The CDR3 totals 14 residues, both ends included. Germline V gene data show CDR1 as SEHNR and CDR2 as FQNEAQ (reference sequence). This CDR3 is CVSRGGTDYNEEFV.

This chain connects TRBV27 to TRBJ2-1; 8 nucleotides line up with TRBD2. The V segment lost 8 bases and the J segment 9 bases; nucleotides outside the gene matches: 18. This CDR3 region has 16 residues. Germline V gene data show CDR1 as MNHEY and CDR2 as SMNVEV (reference sequence). The CDR3 protein is CASGVLGTRGNSEQFF. The CDR3 nucleotides are TGTGCCAGCGGAGTCCTCGGGACTAGGGGAAACAGTGAGCAGTTCTTC.